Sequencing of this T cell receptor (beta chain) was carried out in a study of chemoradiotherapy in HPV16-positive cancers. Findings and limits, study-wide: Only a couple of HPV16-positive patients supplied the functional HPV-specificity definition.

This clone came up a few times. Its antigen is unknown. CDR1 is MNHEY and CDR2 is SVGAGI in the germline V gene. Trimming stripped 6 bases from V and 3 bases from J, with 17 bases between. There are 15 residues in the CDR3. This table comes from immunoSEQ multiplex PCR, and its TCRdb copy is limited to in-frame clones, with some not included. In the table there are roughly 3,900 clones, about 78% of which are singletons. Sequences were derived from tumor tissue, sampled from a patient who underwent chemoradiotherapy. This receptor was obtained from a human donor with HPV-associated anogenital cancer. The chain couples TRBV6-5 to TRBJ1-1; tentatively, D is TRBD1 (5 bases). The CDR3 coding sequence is TGTGCCAGCAGCCTATTACCACGGGGGTACACTGAAGCTTTCTTT. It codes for CASSLLPRGYTEAFF.